What follows describes a single T cell receptor beta chain. Trimming removed 9 bases from V and 0 bases from J, with 17 bases in between. CDR3 length equals 15 residues. CDR1 and CDR2 (germline): SGDLS, YYNGEE. One entry per CDR3 protein, called by TCRdb with MiXCR from the 5' RACE reads. The sample contains about 150,000 distinct CDR3 sequences, less than 20% of which appear only once. This record belongs to a study of T-cell memory formation after mild COVID-19. For the study at large: For the most part, TCR clusters were specific to one donor.

The chain has TRBV9 and TRBJ2-3; D is possibly TRBD1 or TRBD2 (5 bases each). The receptor was isolated from an adult woman who had mild COVID-19 (a few samples of this study predate the infection). Cell type and time point are not known. The sample comprised PBMCs or a T cell subset sorted from them (not recorded which). The CDR3 DNA follows: TGTGCCACCGCGAGGGGATCCCGTAGCACAGATACGCAGTATTTT. It is translated as CATARGSRSTDTQYF.